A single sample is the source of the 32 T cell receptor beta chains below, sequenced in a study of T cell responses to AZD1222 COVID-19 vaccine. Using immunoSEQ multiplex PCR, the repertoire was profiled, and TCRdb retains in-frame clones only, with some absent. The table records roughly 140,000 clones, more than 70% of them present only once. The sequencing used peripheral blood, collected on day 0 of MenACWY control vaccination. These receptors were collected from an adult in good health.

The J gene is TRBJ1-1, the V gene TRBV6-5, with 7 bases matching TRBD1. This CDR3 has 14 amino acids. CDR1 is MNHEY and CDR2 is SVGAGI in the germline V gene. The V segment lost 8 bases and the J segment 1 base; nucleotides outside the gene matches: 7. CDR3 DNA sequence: TGTGCCAGCGCCCTGGACAGGAAGAACACTGAAGCTTTCTTT. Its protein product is CASALDRKNTEAFF.

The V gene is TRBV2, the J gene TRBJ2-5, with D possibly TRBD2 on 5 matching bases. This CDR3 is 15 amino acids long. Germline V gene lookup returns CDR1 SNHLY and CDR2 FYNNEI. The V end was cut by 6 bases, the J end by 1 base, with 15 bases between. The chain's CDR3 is CASRAASWPQETQYF. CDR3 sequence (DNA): TGTGCCAGCAGGGCAGCTAGCTGGCCCCAAGAGACCCAGTACTTC.

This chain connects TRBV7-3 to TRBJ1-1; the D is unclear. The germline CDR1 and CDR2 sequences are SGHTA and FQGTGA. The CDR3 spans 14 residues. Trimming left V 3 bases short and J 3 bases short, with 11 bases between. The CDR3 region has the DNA TGTGCCAGCAGCTTGAGGGCAACAGACACTGAAGCTTTCTTT. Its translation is CASSLRATDTEAFF.

The CDR3 is CASSQDYRGNTEAFF. Here the CDR3 DNA reads TGCGCCAGCAGCCAAGACTACAGGGGGAACACTGAAGCTTTCTTT. This rearrangement joins TRBV4-3 to TRBJ1-1; 7 positions agree with TRBD1. The CDR3 extends over 15 amino acids. The germline gives CDR1 LGHNA, CDR2 YSLEER. V shed 0 bases and J 1 base; nucleotides not matched to a gene: 2.

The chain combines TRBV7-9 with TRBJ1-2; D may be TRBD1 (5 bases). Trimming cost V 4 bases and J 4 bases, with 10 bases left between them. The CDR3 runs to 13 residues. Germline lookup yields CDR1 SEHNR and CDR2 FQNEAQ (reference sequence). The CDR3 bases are TGTGCCAGCAGCTCGGGGACGATCTATGGCTACACCTTC. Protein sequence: CASSSGTIYGYTF. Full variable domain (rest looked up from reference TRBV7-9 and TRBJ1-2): DTGVSQNPRHKITKRGQNVTFRCDPISEHNRLYWYRQTLGQGPEFLTYFQNEAQLEKSRLLSDRFSAERPKGSFSTLEIQRTEQGDSAMYLCASSSGTIYGYTFGSGTRLTVV.

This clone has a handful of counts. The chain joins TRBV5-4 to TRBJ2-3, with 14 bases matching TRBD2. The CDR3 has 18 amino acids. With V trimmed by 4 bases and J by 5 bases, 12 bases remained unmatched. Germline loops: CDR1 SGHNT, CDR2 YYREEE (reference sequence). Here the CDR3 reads CASSPGLAGGRVGDTQYF. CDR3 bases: TGTGCCAGCAGCCCCGGACTAGCGGGGGGCCGTGTAGGAGATACGCAGTATTTT.

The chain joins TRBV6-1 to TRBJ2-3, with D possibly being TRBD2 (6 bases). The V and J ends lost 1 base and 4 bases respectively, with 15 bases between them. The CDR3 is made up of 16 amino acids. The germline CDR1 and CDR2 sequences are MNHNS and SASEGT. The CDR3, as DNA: TGTGCCAGCAGTGAAGTGAGTACGGGGGAGTCAGATACGCAGTATTTT. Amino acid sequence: CASSEVSTGESDTQYF.

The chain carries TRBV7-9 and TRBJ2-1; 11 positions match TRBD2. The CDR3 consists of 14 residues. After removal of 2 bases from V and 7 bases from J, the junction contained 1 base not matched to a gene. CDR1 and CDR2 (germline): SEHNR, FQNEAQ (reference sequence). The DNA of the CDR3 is TGTGCCAGCAGCTTATTAGCGGGGGGGAATGAGCAGTTCTTC. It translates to CASSLLAGGNEQFF.

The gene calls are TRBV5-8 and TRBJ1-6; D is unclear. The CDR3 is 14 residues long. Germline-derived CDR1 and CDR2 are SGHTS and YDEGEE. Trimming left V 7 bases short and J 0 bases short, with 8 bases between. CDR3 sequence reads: CASGHSSYNSPLHF. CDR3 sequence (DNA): TGTGCCAGCGGTCACAGCTCCTATAATTCACCCCTCCACTTT.

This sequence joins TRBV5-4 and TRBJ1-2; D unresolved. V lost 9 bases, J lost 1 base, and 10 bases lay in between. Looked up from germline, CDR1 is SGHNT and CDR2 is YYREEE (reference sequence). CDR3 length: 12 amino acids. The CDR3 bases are TGTGCCACCACACAGAGTAACTATGGCTACACCTTC. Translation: CATTQSNYGYTF. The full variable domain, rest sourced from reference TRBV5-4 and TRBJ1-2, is ETGVTQSPTHLIKTRGQQVTLRCSSQSGHNTVSWYQQALGQGPQFIFQYYREEENGRGNFPPRFSGLQFPNYSSELNVNALELDDSALYLCATTQSNYGYTFGSGTRLTVV.

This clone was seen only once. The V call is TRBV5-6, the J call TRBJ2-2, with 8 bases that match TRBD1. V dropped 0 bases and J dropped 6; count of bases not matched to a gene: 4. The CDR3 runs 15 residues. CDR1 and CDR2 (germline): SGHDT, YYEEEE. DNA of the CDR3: TGTGCCAGCAGCTTGGGACAGGGGTTGTCCGGGGAGCTGTTTTTT. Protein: CASSLGQGLSGELFF.

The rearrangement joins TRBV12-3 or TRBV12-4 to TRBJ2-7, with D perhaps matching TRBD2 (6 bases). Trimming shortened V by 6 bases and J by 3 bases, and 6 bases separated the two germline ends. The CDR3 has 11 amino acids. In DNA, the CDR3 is TGTGCCAGCAGGGGGGGCTACGAGCAGTACTTC. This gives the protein CASRGGYEQYF.

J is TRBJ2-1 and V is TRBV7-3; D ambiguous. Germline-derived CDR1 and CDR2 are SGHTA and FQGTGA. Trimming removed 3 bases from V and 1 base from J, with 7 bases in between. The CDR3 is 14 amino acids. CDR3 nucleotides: TGTGCCAGCAGCTTTCTGGGATCCTACAATGAGCAGTTCTTC. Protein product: CASSFLGSYNEQFF.

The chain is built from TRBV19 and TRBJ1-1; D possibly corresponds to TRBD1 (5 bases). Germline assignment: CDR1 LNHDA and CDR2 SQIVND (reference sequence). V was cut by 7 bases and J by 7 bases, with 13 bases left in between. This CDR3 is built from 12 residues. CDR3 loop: CASNNRGVEAFF. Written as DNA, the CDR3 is TGTGCCAGTAATAACCGGGGCGTTGAAGCTTTCTTT. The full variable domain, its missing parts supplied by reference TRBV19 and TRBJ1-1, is DGGITQSPKYLFRKEGQNVTLSCEQNLNHDAMYWYRQDPGQGLRLIYYSQIVNDFQKGDIAEGYSVSREKKESFPLTVTSAQKNPTAFYLCASNNRGVEAFFGQGTRLTVV.

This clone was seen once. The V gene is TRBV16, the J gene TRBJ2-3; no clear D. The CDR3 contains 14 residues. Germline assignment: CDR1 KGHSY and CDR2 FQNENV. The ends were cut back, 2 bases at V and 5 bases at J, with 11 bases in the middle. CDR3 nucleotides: TGTGCCAGCAGCCAAATTCTGACCGGAGATACGCAGTATTTT. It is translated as CASSQILTGDTQYF.

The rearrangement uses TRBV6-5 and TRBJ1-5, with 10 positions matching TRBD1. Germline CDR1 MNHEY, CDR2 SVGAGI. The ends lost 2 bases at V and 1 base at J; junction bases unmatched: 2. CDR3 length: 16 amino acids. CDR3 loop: CASSYGDRGSNQPQHF. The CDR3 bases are TGTGCCAGCAGTTACGGGGACAGGGGAAGCAATCAGCCCCAGCATTTT.

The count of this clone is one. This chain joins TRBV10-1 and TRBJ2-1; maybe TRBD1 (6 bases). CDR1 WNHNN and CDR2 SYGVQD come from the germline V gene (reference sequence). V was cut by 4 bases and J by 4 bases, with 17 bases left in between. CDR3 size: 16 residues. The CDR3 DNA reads TGCGCCAGCAGTGCCCCCCGCAGGGGCCCATACAATGAGCAGTTCTTC. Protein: CASSAPRRGPYNEQFF.

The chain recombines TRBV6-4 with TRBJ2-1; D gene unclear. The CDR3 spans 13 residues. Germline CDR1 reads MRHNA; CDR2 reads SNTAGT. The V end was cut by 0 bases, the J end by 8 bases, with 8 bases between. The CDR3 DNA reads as TGTGCCAGCAGTGACTCGGAAACAGATGAGCAGTTCTTC. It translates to CASSDSETDEQFF.

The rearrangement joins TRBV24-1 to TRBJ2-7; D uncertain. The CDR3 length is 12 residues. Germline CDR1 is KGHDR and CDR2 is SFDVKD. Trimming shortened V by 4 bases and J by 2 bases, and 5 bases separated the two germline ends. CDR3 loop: CATSEMTYEQYF. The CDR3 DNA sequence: TGTGCCACCAGTGAGATGACCTACGAGCAGTACTTC.

The CDR3: CASSRARGRDEQYF. DNA of the CDR3: TGTGCCAGCAGTCGCGCTAGGGGTCGGGACGAGCAGTACTTC. The genes are TRBV6-5 and TRBJ2-7, with D perhaps matching TRBD1 (5 bases). The CDR3 runs 14 residues. Germline CDR1 and CDR2: MNHEY and SVGAGI. The V end lost 5 bases, the J end lost 5 bases, and 16 bases lay between the germline ends.

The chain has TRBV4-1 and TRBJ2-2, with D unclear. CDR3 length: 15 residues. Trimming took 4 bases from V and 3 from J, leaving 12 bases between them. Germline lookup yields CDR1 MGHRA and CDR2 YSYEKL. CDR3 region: CASSPMWGYTGELFF. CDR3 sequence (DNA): TGCGCCAGCAGCCCGATGTGGGGATACACCGGGGAGCTGTTTTTT.

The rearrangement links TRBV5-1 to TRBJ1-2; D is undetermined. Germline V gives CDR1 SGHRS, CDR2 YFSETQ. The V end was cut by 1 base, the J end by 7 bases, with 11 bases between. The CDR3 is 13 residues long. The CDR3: CASSLWSGVGYTF. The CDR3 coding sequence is TGCGCCAGCAGCTTGTGGTCCGGAGTTGGCTACACCTTC.

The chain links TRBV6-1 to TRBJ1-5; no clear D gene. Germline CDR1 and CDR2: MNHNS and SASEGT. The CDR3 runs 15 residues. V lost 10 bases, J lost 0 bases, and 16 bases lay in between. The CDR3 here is CATSRGSPSNQPQHF. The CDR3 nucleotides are TGTGCCACCTCGCGGGGATCCCCTAGCAATCAGCCCCAGCATTTT.

The CDR3 protein is CASSRDRDSLGQPQHF. The CDR3 nucleotides read TGTGCCAGCAGCAGGGACCGGGACAGCCTCGGGCAGCCCCAGCATTTT. The rearrangement joins TRBV5-6 to TRBJ1-5; 7 bases are shared with TRBD1. CDR1 SGHDT and CDR2 YYEEEE come from the germline V gene. The J segment lost 7 bases and the V segment lost 4 bases, leaving 14 bases of the junction unmatched. This CDR3 is built from 16 residues.

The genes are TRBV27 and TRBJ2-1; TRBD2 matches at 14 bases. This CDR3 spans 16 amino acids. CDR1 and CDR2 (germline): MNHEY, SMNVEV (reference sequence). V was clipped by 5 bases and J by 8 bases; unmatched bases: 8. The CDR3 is CASSPQGLAGAYEQFF. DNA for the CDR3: TGTGCCAGCAGTCCGCAGGGACTAGCGGGAGCATATGAGCAGTTCTTC.

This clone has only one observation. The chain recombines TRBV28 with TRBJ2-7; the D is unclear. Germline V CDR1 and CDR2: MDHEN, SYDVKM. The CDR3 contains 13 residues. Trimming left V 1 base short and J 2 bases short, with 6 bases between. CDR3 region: CASSLFQTYEQYF. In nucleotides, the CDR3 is TGTGCCAGCAGTTTATTCCAAACCTACGAGCAGTACTTC.

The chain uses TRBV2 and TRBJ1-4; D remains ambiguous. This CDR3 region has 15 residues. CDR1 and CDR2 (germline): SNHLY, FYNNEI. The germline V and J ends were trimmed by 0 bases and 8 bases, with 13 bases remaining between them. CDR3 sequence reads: CASSEAVGSGEKLFF. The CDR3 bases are TGTGCCAGCAGTGAAGCAGTGGGGAGCGGAGAAAAACTGTTTTTT.

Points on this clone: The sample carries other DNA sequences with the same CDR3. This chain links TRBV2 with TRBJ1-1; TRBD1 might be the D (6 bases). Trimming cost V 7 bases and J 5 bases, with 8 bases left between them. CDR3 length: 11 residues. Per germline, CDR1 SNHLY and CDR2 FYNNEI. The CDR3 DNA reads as TGTGCCAGCAAAGGGGGAACTGAAGCTTTCTTT. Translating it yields CASKGGTEAFF.

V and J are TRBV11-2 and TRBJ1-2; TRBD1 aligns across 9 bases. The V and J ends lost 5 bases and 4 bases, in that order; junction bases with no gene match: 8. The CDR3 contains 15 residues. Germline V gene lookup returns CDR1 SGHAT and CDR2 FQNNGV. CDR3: CASSINRGPRYGYTF. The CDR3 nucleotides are TGTGCCAGCAGCATAAACAGGGGGCCCCGCTATGGCTACACCTTC.

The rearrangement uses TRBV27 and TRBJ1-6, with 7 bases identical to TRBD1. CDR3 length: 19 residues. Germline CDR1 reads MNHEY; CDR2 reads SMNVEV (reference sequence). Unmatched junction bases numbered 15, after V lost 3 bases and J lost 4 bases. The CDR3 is CASSFYGTASSLYNSPLHF. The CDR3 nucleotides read TGTGCCAGCAGTTTTTACGGGACAGCCTCCTCCCTTTATAATTCACCCCTCCACTTT.

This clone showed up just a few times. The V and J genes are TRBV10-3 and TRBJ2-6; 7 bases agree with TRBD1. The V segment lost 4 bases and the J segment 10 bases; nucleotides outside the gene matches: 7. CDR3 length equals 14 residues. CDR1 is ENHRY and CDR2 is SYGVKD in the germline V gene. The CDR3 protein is CAISVRQGLNVLTF. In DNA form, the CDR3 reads TGTGCCATCAGTGTTAGACAGGGCCTTAACGTCCTGACTTTC.

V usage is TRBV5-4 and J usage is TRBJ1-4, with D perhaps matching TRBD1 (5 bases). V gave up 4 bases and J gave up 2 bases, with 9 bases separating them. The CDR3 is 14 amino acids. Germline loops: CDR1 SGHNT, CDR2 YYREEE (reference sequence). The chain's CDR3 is CASSLRGTNEKLFF. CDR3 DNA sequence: TGTGCCAGCAGCCTACGGGGCACTAATGAAAAACTGTTTTTT.